The 12 T cell receptor beta chains below were found in one sample sequenced in a study of immune evolution from preneoplasia to lung adenocarcinoma. Clones were read by immunoSEQ multiplex PCR, and TCRdb kept only the in-frame ones, dropping some. In the table there are around 5,000 clones, over 75% of which are singletons. Material: FFPE invasive lung adenocarcinoma tissue. These receptor sequences come from a person in their fifties with lung adenocarcinoma.

V usage is TRBV2 and J usage is TRBJ2-5; 8 nucleotides match TRBD1. Unmatched junction bases numbered 2, after V lost 4 bases and J lost 4 bases. In germline, CDR1 is SNHLY, CDR2 FYNNEI. This CDR3 has 13 amino acids. The CDR3 DNA sequence: TGTGCCAGCAGTGGAGACAGGGGAGAGACCCAGTACTTC. Translating it yields CASSGDRGETQYF.

This clone was counted a single time. The rearrangement joins TRBV30 to TRBJ2-1, with TRBD2 identical over 11 bases. Looked up from germline, CDR1 is GTSNPN and CDR2 is SVGIG (reference sequence). J was trimmed by 6 bases and V by 1 base; bases with no gene match: 5. This CDR3 is 15 amino acids long. CDR3: CAWSAFTSGSNEQFF. The CDR3 nucleotides are TGTGCCTGGAGTGCATTTACTAGCGGGAGCAATGAGCAGTTCTTC.

The chain combines TRBV29-1 with TRBJ1-2; possibly TRBD1 for D (5 bases). In germline, CDR1 is SQVTM, CDR2 ANQGSEA. With 4 bases removed from V and 2 bases from J, the gap between germline ends came to 11 bases. The CDR3 contains 13 residues. CDR3 DNA: TGCAGCGTTGGGAGGGGACCGAACTATGGCTACACCTTC. Translated, it gives CSVGRGPNYGYTF.

This clone was seen only a few times. The rearrangement uses TRBV27 and TRBJ2-7, with a tentative D call TRBD2 (6 bases). This CDR3 region has 15 residues. In germline, CDR1 is MNHEY, CDR2 SMNVEV (reference sequence). The ends were cut back, 0 bases at V and 0 bases at J, with 9 bases in the middle. The CDR3 coding sequence is TGTGCCAGCAGTTTATCGTGGGGACTCTCCTACGAGCAGTACTTC. Its protein is CASSLSWGLSYEQYF.

This chain uses TRBV9 with TRBJ1-2, with 7 bases matching TRBD1. The germline V gene has CDR1 SGDLS and CDR2 YYNGEE. Trimming took 4 bases from V and 2 from J; bases not matched to a gene: 8. The length of the CDR3 is 15 residues. CDR3 nucleotide sequence: TGTGCCAGCAGCCCTCAACAGGGGAAGAACTATGGCTACACCTTC. Protein sequence: CASSPQQGKNYGYTF.

The chain links TRBV19 to TRBJ1-2; TRBD1 is a possible D gene (6 bases). This CDR3 is 16 amino acids long. The ends were cut back, 0 bases at V and 3 bases at J, with 14 bases in the middle. From germline, CDR1 is LNHDA and CDR2 SQIVND (reference sequence). CDR3 DNA: TGTGCCAGTAGTATAGATCCACAGGGTATGGACTATGGCTACACCTTC. It yields the protein CASSIDPQGMDYGYTF.

This clone was seen a few times. The V call is TRBV19, the J call TRBJ2-1; maybe TRBD1 (6 bases). From germline, CDR1 is LNHDA and CDR2 SQIVND (reference sequence). Between the trimmed V and J ends, which lost 7 bases and 4 bases, there was a span of 14 bases. This CDR3 comprises 14 residues. CDR3 protein: CASMGPGQYNEQFF. For the CDR3, the DNA is TGTGCCAGTATGGGCCCGGGACAATACAATGAGCAGTTCTTC.

V is TRBV28 and J is TRBJ2-5; 7 bases match TRBD2. The CDR3 runs to 13 residues. CDR1 is MDHEN, CDR2 SYDVKM, per germline. V shed 6 bases and J 7 bases; nucleotides not matched to a gene: 8. CDR3 protein: CASRRRGGGTQYF. In nucleotides, the CDR3 is TGTGCCAGCAGACGTCGAGGCGGGGGGACCCAGTACTTC.

This clone was found a few times. The V call is TRBV6-6, the J call TRBJ1-4, with 7 nucleotides matching TRBD1. This CDR3 is built from 13 residues. V lost 7 bases and J lost 3; bases outside the gene matches: 2. Germline values: CDR1 MNHNY, CDR2 SVGAGI (reference sequence). In DNA, the CDR3 is TGTGCCAGCAACAGGGGAGCTAATGAAAAACTGTTTTTT. This sequence encodes CASNRGANEKLFF.

This chain links TRBV2 with TRBJ1-1, with D tentatively TRBD1 (6 bases). Trimming took off 7 bases at V and 4 bases at J, with 13 bases between the two ends. The CDR3 is 13 residues long. CDR1 is SNHLY, CDR2 FYNNEI, per germline. CDR3 amino acids: CASIRGWGTEAFF. The CDR3, as DNA: TGTGCCAGCATCAGGGGCTGGGGCACTGAAGCTTTCTTT.

This chain links TRBV30 with TRBJ2-4, with D possibly being TRBD2 (7 bases). Germline V CDR1 and CDR2: GTSNPN, SVGIG (reference sequence). Trimming took 3 bases from V and 0 from J, leaving 12 bases between them. This CDR3 has 15 residues. This chain's CDR3 is CAWRGGALAKNIQYF. The DNA of the CDR3 is TGTGCCTGGAGAGGGGGGGCACTAGCCAAAAACATTCAGTACTTC.

This sequence joins TRBV6-9 and TRBJ2-7, with a tentative D call TRBD1 (6 bases). Trimming pared 10 bases from V and 4 bases from J, leaving 14 bases between. The CDR3 spans 12 residues. Germline V CDR1 and CDR2: MNHGY, SVAAGI. CDR3 in amino acids: CATRGGIYEQYF. CDR3 in DNA: TGTGCCACCAGGGGCGGAATTTACGAGCAGTACTTC.